This T cell receptor (beta chain) is drawn from a study of cytomegalovirus exposure and HLA in healthy donors. Study-wide points: It was reportedly the case that the classifier diagnosed cytomegalovirus status with high specificity and sensitivity. Per a prior analysis, the majority of TCR beta V segments were productive roughly 90% or roughly 30% of the time. In vitro assays verified that a few CMV-associated chains recognized CMV antigens specifically.

On this clone: Its antigen is currently unknown.

The PCR made use of 60 Vbeta and 13 Jbeta primers. Repertoires were generated with immunoSEQ multiplex PCR, while TCRdb's copy carries only in-frame clones and drops some. This sample has 100,000 to 150,000 clones, with 80% found just once. With 3 bases clipped from V and 3 bases from J, the junction kept 6 bases outside the gene matches. The CDR3 consists of 14 residues. The germline V gene has CDR1 SGHNT and CDR2 YYREEE (reference sequence). The sequencing sample was made of PBMCs. This TCR came from a man aged 35 to 55 in good health and CMV-seronegative. This chain connects TRBV5-4 to TRBJ2-7, with 7 bases aligning to TRBD2. This CDR3 reads CASSSGGTLYEQYF. In DNA form, the CDR3 reads TGTGCCAGCAGCTCCGGGGGGACTCTCTACGAGCAGTACTTC.